This T cell receptor (beta chain) was sequenced in a study of radiotherapy plus CTLA-4 blockade in lung cancer. Background on the study: An objective response was seen in about a sixth of patients, and disease control in just over 30%. General study results and limits: TCR clones originating in tumors grew in number in blood after radiotherapy plus ipilimumab. Reported findings show early blood T cell clone dynamics, with interferon-beta, best predicted response.

To note about this clone: No antigen is known for it.

Method: immunoSEQ multiplex PCR; TCRdb's copy keeps in-frame clones and lacks some. The repertoire holds about 39,000 clones, with 60% to 80% as singletons. Chemo-refractory metastatic non-small-cell lung cancer patients received focal radiation with ipilimumab CTLA-4 blockade. The CDR3 contains 15 residues. Germline V lookup: CDR1 MRHNA, CDR2 SNTAGT. V shed 5 bases, J shed 1 base, and the junction held 2 bases outside the gene matches. V and J are TRBV6-4 and TRBJ2-2; TRBD2 matches at 9 bases. The source is a human donor with non-small cell lung cancer that progressed on radiotherapy plus ipilimumab. Sequenced material: peripheral blood, taken from a patient treated with radiotherapy plus ipilimumab. The CDR3 DNA follows: TGTGCCAGCAGTCTTAGCGGGGGGAACACCGGGGAGCTGTTTTTT. Protein product: CASSLSGGNTGELFF.